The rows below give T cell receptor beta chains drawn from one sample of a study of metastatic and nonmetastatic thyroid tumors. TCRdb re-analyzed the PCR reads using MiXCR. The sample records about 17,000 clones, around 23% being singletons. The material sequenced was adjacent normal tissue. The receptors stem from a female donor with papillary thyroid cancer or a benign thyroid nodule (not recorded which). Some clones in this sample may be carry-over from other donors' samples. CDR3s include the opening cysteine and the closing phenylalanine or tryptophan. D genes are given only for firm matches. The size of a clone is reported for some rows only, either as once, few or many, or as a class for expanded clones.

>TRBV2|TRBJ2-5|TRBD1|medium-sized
CASKTGSGQETQYF
TGTGCCAGCAAGACAGGGAGTGGGCAAGAGACCCAGTACTTC
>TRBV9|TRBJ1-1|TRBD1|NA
CDSSPRQGVSDEAFF
TGTGACAGCAGCCCCCGACAGGGGGTATCGGATGAAGCTTTCTTT
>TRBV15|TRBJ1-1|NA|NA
CATSRRRGTEDFF
TGTGCCACCAGCAGAAGGAGGGGGACTGAAGATTTCTTT
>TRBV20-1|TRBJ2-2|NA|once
CIAQTPTANTGELFF
TGCATTGCTCAAACGCCTACCGCGAACACCGGGGAGCTGTTTTTT
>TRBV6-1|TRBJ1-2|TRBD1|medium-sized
CASSAGTGGLVNYGYTF
TGTGCCAGCAGCGCCGGGACAGGGGGTTTGGTTAACTATGGCTACACCTTC
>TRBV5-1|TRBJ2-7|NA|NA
CASSLGVQSSYEQYF
TGCGCCAGCAGCCTGGGAGTTCAGAGCTCCTACGAGCAGTACTTC
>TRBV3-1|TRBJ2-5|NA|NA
CASSRSTQETQYF
TGTGCCAGCAGCAGATCTACTCAAGAGACCCAGTACTTC
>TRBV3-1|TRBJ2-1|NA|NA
CASSQDRTGTKATGLAYNEQFF
TGTGCCAGCAGCCAAGACCGGACAGGGACAAAGGCGACGGGACTAGCTTACAATGAGCAGTTCTTC
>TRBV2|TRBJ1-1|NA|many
CASSVLAVNTEAFF
TGTGCCAGCAGTGTTCTCGCGGTGAACACTGAAGCTTTCTTT
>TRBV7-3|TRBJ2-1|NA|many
CASSLDNYNEQFF
TGTGCCAGCAGCTTAGATAATTACAATGAGCAGTTCTTC
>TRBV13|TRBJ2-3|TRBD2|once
CAISCKTSGRTDTQYF
TGTGCCATCAGCTGTAAGACTAGCGGACGAACAGATACGCAGTATTTT
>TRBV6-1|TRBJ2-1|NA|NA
CASSEAYSSYNEQFF
TGTGCCAGCAGTGAAGCTTATAGCTCCTACAATGAGCAGTTCTTC
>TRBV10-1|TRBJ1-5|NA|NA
CASSESRGDQPQHF
TGCGCCAGCAGTGAGTCAAGGGGAGATCAGCCCCAGCATTTT
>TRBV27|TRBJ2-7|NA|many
CASSLSPLGAYEQYF
TGTGCCAGCAGTTTGAGCCCTCTGGGGGCCTACGAGCAGTACTTC
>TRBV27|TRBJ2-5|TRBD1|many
CASSQGQGGWKETQYF
TGTGCCAGCAGTCAGGGACAGGGGGGTTGGAAGGAGACCCAGTACTTC